The clone carrying this TCR beta chain occurred once. Its antigen is unknown. Unmatched junction bases numbered 10, after V lost 6 bases and J lost 6 bases. The V gene's germline CDR1 is SNHLY and CDR2 FYNNEI. The CDR3 spans 15 residues. The sample is drawn from a study of cytomegalovirus exposure and HLA in healthy donors. Study results and limitations: Several top significant clusters appeared, in a later analysis, to be linked to common viral pathogens. Analysis was carried out at a later point, and it linked a missense DCLRE1C variant to TCR beta V- and J-gene trimming. Listed as cytomegalovirus-associated were around 160 TCR beta chains. Many donors carried some public TCRs, although rarity characterized most TCR sequences.

60 Vbeta and 13 Jbeta primers were used in PCR. Method: immunoSEQ multiplex PCR; TCRdb's copy keeps in-frame clones and lacks some. The sample lists roughly 170,000 clones; 84% were seen once. The sequencing sample was made of PBMCs. J is TRBJ2-1 and V is TRBV2; 8 bases map to TRBD1. This sequence originates from a girl aged 2 to 10 in good health and CMV-seropositive. The CDR3 DNA reads TGTGCCAGCAGGGGTTTGGGACAGGCCTTCAATGAGCAGTTCTTC. It specifies CASRGLGQAFNEQFF.